Sequencing of this T cell receptor beta chain was carried out in a study of cytomegalovirus exposure and HLA in healthy donors. Points from the study as a whole: Clonal expansion, a later analysis showed, was greater in HLA-associated TCR beta chains than in equally common others. Reported performance of the classifier showed diagnosis of cytomegalovirus status with high specificity and sensitivity. Researchers catalogued about 150 TCR beta chains as cytomegalovirus-associated.

The CDR3 runs to 12 residues. V lost 7 bases to trimming and J lost 11 bases, with 15 bases between them. Germline V lookup: CDR1 MDHEN, CDR2 SYDVKM. The PCR used 60 Vbeta and 13 Jbeta primers. The table came from immunoSEQ multiplex PCR; TCRdb's copy has only in-frame clones and leaves some out. The sample carries 90,000 to 100,000 clones, 70% to 85% recorded once. Concerning this clone: Its matching antigen is unknown.

Donors showed nominal health when sampled, although they likely had unrecorded immune exposures. This chain joins TRBV28 and TRBJ1-5; D call uncertain. The source of this sequence is a man in his forties or fifties in good health and CMV-seronegative. Material: PBMCs. For the CDR3, the DNA is TGTGCCAGCACCCTGGAGGGAGGATCCCAGCATTTT. Its protein product is CASTLEGGSQHF.